This T cell receptor (beta chain) was captured by sequencing in a study of regulatory T cells in long-lasting Graves disease. The CDR3 has 14 amino acids. The V gene lost 3 bases and the J gene lost 5 bases, with 15 bases spanning the gap. CDR1 SGDLS and CDR2 YYNGEE come from the germline V gene. Time point: newly diagnosed GD, antithyroid drugs for less than 3 months. RNA isolated from PBMCs was used to make the TCR library. This clonotype was counted many times. iRepertoire HTBI primers and Arm-PCR of CDR3 regions built TCR beta libraries. Using its own MiXCR run on the multiplex PCR reads, TCRdb lists one record per CDR3 protein. The repertoire holds approximately 250,000 distinct CDR3 sequences, with around 16% as singletons.

The TCR originated in a female donor with Graves disease. The source was peripheral blood mononuclear cells (PBMCs), collected at new diagnosis, from a patient treated with antithyroid drugs. The chain links TRBV9 to TRBJ2-7; D is possibly TRBD2 (6 bases). In DNA, the CDR3 is TGTGCCAGCAGCGCAGGGAGGACCGGCGACGAGCAGTACTTC. The encoded protein is CASSAGRTGDEQYF.